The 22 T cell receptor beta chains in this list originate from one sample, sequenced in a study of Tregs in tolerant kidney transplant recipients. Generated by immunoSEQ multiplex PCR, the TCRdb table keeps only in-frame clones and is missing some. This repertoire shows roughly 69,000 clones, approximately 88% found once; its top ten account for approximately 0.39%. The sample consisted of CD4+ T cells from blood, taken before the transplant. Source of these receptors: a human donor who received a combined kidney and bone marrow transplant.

CDR3 residues: CASSPLTGSTEAFF. The CDR3 DNA reads as TGTGCCAGCTCACCCCTGACAGGTTCCACTGAAGCTTTCTTT. The rearrangement uses TRBV18 and TRBJ1-1; D may be TRBD1 (6 bases). Germline V lookup: CDR1 KGHSH, CDR2 LQKENI. CDR3 size: 14 residues. Trimming cost V 3 bases and J 4 bases, with 12 bases left between them.

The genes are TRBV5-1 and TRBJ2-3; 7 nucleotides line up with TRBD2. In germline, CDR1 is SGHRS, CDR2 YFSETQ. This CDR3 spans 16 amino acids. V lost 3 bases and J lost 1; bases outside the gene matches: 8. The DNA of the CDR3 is TGCGCCAGCAGCTCCTTAGCGGGTGGAGGCACAGATACGCAGTATTTT. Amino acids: CASSSLAGGGTDTQYF.

CDR3 loop: CASSRLAEQSYEQYF. The CDR3 bases are TGTGCCAGCAGTCGACTAGCGGAACAGTCCTACGAGCAGTACTTC. The chain is built from TRBV6-1 and TRBJ2-7, with 9 bases that match TRBD2. The CDR3 covers 15 residues. V lost 5 bases and J lost 1; bases outside the gene matches: 6. Germline values: CDR1 MNHNS, CDR2 SASEGT.

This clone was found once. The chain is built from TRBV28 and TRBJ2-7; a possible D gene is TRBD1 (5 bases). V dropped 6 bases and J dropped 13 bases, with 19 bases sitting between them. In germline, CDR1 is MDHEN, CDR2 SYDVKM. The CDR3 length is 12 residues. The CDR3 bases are TGTGCCAGCAGCCAAAACCGGACACCCAGATACTTC. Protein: CASSQNRTPRYF.

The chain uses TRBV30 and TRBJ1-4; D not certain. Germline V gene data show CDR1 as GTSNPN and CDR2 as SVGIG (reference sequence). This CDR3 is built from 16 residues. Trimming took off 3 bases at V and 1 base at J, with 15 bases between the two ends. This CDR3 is CAWSRVGFRTNEKLFF. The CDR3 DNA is TGTGCCTGGAGCCGGGTCGGGTTTCGAACTAATGAAAAACTGTTTTTT.

The CDR3 DNA sequence: TGTGCCAGTAGTACCGAGCCCGGCGGTACGCAGTATTTT. Translation gives CASSTEPGGTQYF. The rearrangement links TRBV19 to TRBJ2-3; D is ambiguous. The V and J ends lost 4 bases and 8 bases respectively, with 13 bases between them. The germline gives CDR1 LNHDA, CDR2 SQIVND (reference sequence). The length of the CDR3 is 13 residues.

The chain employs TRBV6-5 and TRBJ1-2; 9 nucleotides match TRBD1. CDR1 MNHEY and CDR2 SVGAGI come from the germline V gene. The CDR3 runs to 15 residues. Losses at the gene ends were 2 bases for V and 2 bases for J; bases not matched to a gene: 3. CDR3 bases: TGTGCCAGCAGTTACACAGGGGGCCTGAACTATGGCTACACCTTC. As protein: CASSYTGGLNYGYTF.

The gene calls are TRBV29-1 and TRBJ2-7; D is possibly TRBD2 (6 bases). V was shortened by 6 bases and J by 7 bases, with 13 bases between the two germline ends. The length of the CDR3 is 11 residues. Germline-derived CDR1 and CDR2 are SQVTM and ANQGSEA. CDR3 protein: CSVAAGWEQYF. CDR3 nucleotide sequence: TGCAGCGTGGCCGCGGGGTGGGAGCAGTACTTC.

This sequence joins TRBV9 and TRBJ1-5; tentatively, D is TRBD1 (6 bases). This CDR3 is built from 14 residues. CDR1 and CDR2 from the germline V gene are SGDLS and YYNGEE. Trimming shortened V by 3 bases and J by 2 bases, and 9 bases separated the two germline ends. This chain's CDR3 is CASSAQGGNQPQHF. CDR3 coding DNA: TGTGCCAGCAGCGCACAGGGAGGCAATCAGCCCCAGCATTTT.

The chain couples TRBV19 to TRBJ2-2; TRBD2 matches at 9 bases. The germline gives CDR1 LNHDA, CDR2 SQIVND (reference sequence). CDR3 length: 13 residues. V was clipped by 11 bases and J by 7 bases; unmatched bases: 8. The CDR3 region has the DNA TGTGCCGTCGGCCAGCGGGAGGACGGGGAGCTGTTTTTT. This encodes CAVGQREDGELFF. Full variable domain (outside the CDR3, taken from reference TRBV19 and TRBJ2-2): DGGITQSPKYLFRKEGQNVTLSCEQNLNHDAMYWYRQDPGQGLRLIYYSQIVNDFQKGDIAEGYSVSREKKESFPLTVTSAQKNPTAFYLCAVGQREDGELFFGEGSRLTVL.

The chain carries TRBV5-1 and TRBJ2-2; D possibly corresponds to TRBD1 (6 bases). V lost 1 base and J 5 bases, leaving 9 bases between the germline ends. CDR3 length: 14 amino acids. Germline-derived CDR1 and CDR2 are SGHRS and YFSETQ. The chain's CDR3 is CASSLRGTTGELFF. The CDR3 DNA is TGCGCCAGCAGCTTGAGGGGGACAACCGGGGAGCTGTTTTTT.

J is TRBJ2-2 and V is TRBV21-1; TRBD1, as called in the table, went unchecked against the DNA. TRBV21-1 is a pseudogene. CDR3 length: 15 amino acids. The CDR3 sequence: CASSYTGGKTGELFF. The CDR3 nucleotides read TGTGCCAGCAGTTACACAGGGGGAAAGACCGGGGAGCTGTTTTTT.

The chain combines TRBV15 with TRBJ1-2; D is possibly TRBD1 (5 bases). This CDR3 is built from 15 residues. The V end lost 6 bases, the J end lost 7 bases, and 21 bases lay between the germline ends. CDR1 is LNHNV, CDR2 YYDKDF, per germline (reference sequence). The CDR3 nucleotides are TGTGCCACCAGTTTTCGGGTCGGACAAGGATTTGGCTACACCTTC. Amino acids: CATSFRVGQGFGYTF.

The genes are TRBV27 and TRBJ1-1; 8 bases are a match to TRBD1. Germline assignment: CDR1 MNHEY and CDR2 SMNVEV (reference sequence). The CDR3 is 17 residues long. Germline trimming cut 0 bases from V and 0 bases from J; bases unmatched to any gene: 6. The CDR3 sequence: CASSLSRQGRMNTEAFF. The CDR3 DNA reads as TGTGCCAGCAGTTTATCGAGACAGGGGCGGATGAACACTGAAGCTTTCTTT.

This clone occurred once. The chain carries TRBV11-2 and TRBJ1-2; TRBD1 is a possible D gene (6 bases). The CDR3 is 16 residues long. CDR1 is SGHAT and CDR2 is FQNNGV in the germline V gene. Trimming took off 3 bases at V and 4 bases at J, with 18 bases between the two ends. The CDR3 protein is CASSFLAGGAVYGYTF. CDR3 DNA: TGTGCCAGCAGCTTCCTGGCGGGGGGGGCAGTCTATGGCTACACCTTC.

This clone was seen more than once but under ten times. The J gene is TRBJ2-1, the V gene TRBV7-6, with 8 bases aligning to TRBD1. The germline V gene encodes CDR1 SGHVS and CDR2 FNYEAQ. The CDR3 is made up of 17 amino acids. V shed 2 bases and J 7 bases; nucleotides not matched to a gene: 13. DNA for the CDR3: TGTGCCAGCAGCTTAAGATTCCAGGGACAGGCAGAGAATGAGCAGTTCTTC. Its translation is CASSLRFQGQAENEQFF.

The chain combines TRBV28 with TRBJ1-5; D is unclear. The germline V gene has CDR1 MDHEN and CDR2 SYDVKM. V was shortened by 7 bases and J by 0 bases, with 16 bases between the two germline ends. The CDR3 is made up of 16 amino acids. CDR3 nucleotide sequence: TGTGCCAGCACCCCCCCGCTGGGCTATAGCAATCAGCCCCAGCATTTT. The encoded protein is CASTPPLGYSNQPQHF.

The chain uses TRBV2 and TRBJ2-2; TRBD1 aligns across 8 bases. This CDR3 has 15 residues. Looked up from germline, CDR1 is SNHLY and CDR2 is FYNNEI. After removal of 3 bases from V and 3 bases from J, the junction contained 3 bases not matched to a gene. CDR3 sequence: CASSDQGADTGELFF. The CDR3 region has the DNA TGTGCCAGCAGTGATCAGGGGGCCGACACCGGGGAGCTGTTTTTT.

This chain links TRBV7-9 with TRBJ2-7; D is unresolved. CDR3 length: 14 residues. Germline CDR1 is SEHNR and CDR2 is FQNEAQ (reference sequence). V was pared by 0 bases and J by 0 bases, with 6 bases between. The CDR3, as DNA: TGTGCCAGCAGCTTAGCAGCGTCCTCCTACGAGCAGTACTTC. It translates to CASSLAASSYEQYF.

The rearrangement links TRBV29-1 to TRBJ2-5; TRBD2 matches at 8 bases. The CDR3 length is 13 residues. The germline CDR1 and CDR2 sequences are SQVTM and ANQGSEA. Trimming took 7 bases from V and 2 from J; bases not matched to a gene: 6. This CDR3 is CSASGSRQETQYF. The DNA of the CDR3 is TGCAGCGCCAGCGGGAGTCGGCAAGAGACCCAGTACTTC.

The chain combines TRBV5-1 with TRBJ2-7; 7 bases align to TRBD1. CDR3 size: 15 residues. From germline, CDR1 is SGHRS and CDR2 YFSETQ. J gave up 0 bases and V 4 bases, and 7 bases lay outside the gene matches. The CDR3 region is CASSLGTVSSYEQYF. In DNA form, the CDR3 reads TGCGCCAGCAGCCTCGGGACAGTAAGCTCCTACGAGCAGTACTTC.

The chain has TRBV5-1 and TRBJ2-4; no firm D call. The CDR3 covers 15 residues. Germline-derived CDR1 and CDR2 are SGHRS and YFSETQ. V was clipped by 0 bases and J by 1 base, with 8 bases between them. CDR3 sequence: CASSLDFSAKNIQYF. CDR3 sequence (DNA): TGCGCCAGCAGCTTGGATTTTTCGGCCAAAAACATTCAGTACTTC.